The present TCR beta chain was sequenced within a study of blood T cell repertoires in COVID-19. CDR3 length equals 14 residues. V shed 5 bases and J 3 bases; nucleotides not matched to a gene: 6. Germline V gives CDR1 SGHTA, CDR2 FQGNSA. Assay: immunoSEQ multiplex PCR; the TCRdb copy retains only in-frame clones and omits some. The sample records some 300,000 clones, around 90% being singletons. The chain couples TRBV7-2 to TRBJ2-5; TRBD2 agrees at 7 bases. The TCR sequence derives from a woman aged 40 to 50 with COVID-19, enrolled during active disease. The sample consisted of peripheral blood. Here the CDR3 DNA reads TGTGCCAGCAGCCCTCCGGGACTAAAAGAGACCCAGTACTTC. Translated, it gives CASSPPGLKETQYF.